This TCR beta chain was found in a study of blood T cell repertoires in COVID-19. Turning to the study itself: Acute-phase and convalescent COVID-19 samples originated in the United States, Italy and Spain. T cells, B-cell-depleted T cells, or PBMCs supplied cDNA or gDNA.

Assay: immunoSEQ multiplex PCR; the TCRdb copy retains only in-frame clones and omits some. Here the sample spans about 190,000 clones, 88% being singletons. V was cut by 5 bases and J by 8 bases, with 19 bases left in between. CDR1 SQVTM and CDR2 ANQGSEA come from the germline V gene. The CDR3 contains 14 residues. In this sample, this clone turned up once. The rearrangement uses TRBV29-1 and TRBJ2-1; D may be TRBD2 (7 bases). This receptor was obtained from a man aged 30 to 45 with acute or convalescent COVID-19. Sequences were obtained from peripheral blood. This CDR3 reads CSVYMGGARHEQFF. The CDR3 nucleotides read TGCAGCGTTTATATGGGGGGGGCGCGGCATGAGCAGTTCTTC.